The 5 T cell receptor beta chains presented below share a single source sample, sequenced in a study of blood T cell repertoires in COVID-19. Produced via immunoSEQ multiplex PCR; TCRdb's table is partial and in-frame only. The sample yields roughly 330,000 clones, about four fifths seen once. What was sequenced was peripheral blood. All receptors come from a woman aged 45-60 years with acute or convalescent COVID-19.

The V gene is TRBV7-3, the J gene TRBJ2-1, with TRBD2 identical over 14 bases. J lost 10 bases, V lost 5 bases, and 10 bases had no gene match. The CDR3 loop spans 16 amino acids. Looked up from germline, CDR1 is SGHTA and CDR2 is FQGTGA. CDR3 bases: TGTGCCAGCAGCCTACCGGGACTAGCGGGAGAAGGCGAGCAGTTCTTC. Protein product: CASSLPGLAGEGEQFF.

The CDR3 nucleotides are TGTGCCAGTAGTTCAGAGCGGTCCTACAATGAGCAGTTCTTC. It encodes CASSSERSYNEQFF. This chain links TRBV19 with TRBJ2-1, with D possibly TRBD2 on 5 matching bases. CDR1 and CDR2 (germline): LNHDA, SQIVND (reference sequence). Trimming took 5 bases from V and 1 from J, leaving 9 bases between them. This CDR3 has 14 amino acids.

The chain employs TRBV5-1 and TRBJ1-3; no clear D gene. Germline V gene lookup returns CDR1 SGHRS and CDR2 YFSETQ. This CDR3 comprises 15 residues. V shed 2 bases and J shed 2 bases, with 11 bases lying between them. The CDR3 here is CASSLTEDAGNTIYF. The CDR3 DNA reads TGCGCCAGCAGCTTAACTGAAGATGCTGGAAACACCATATATTTT.

This clone was observed many times. CDR3 nucleotides: TGTGCCTGGAGTACAGAAGGCGCTTTCTTT. Its protein product is CAWSTEGAFF. The chain combines TRBV30 with TRBJ1-1; D is undetermined. This CDR3 has 10 amino acids. Trimming pared 2 bases from V and 11 bases from J, leaving 9 bases between. Germline CDR1 is GTSNPN and CDR2 is SVGIG (reference sequence). The variable domain in full, with the rest retrieved from reference TRBV30 and TRBJ1-1, is SQTIHQWPATLVQPVGSPLSLECTVEGTSNPNLYWYRQAAGRGLQLLFYSVGIGQISSEVPQNLSASRPQDRQFILSSKKLLLSDSGFYLCAWSTEGAFFGQGTRLTVV.

The V gene is TRBV6-4, the J gene TRBJ2-1; 10 bases match TRBD2. Unmatched junction bases numbered 5, after V lost 4 bases and J lost 5 bases. Per germline, CDR1 MRHNA and CDR2 SNTAGT. The CDR3 totals 15 residues. CDR3 in amino acids: CASSVLAGVNNEQFF. The CDR3 DNA sequence: TGTGCCAGCAGTGTCCTAGCGGGAGTCAACAATGAGCAGTTCTTC.